This TCR beta chain emerged from a study of T cell changes during pregnancy in multiple sclerosis. Produced via immunoSEQ multiplex PCR; TCRdb's table is partial and in-frame only. Of 45,000 to 65,000 clones detected, 92% appear once; the ten largest clones hold around 0.56%. The V and J ends lost 6 bases and 1 base respectively, with 12 bases between them. Germline assignment: CDR1 MNHNS and CDR2 SASEGT. The CDR3 length is 14 residues. Sequences were derived from CD4+ T cells from peripheral blood mononuclear cells, sampled after pregnancy. The source is a female donor with multiple sclerosis, enrolled in a pregnancy study. The J gene is TRBJ1-2, the V gene TRBV6-1; TRBD1 might be the D (5 bases). CDR3 in amino acids: CASRTAQFNYGYTF. CDR3 coding DNA: TGTGCCAGCAGGACAGCACAGTTTAACTATGGCTACACCTTC.